The 20 T cell receptor beta chains below were found in one sample sequenced in a study of OX40 agonist ivuxolimab in advanced cancers. Sequencing was performed with immunoSEQ multiplex PCR; in TCRdb, only in-frame clones are kept and a portion is missing. The data contain over 70,000 clones, 85% to 95% of them singletons. The starting material was CD4+ or CD8+ T cells sorted from blood, obtained in a trial of the OX40 agonist ivuxolimab. Source of these receptors: an adult with an advanced solid tumor such as melanoma, head and neck, liver or kidney cancer.

For the CDR3, the DNA is TGTGCCAGCAGCTCTACAGGGTTCTCCTACAATGAGCAGTTCTTC. As protein: CASSSTGFSYNEQFF. This chain joins TRBV7-8 and TRBJ2-1; a weak D match, TRBD1 (6 bases). CDR3 size: 15 residues. V lost 4 bases and J lost 0, with 10 bases in between. Germline V lookup: CDR1 SGHVS, CDR2 FQNEAQ.

V and J are TRBV4-2 and TRBJ2-1, with 9 nucleotides matching TRBD1. The CDR3 loop spans 16 amino acids. The V and J ends lost 4 bases and 5 bases, in that order; junction bases with no gene match: 9. Looked up from germline, CDR1 is LGHNA and CDR2 is YNFKEQ. The CDR3 coding sequence is TGTGCCAGCAGCCTCCTAGGGACAGGGTCGAACAATGAGCAGTTCTTC. Protein sequence: CASSLLGTGSNNEQFF.

This clone was seen only once. V is TRBV6-5 and J is TRBJ1-1, with 7 bases matching TRBD1. CDR1 and CDR2 from the germline V gene are MNHEY and SVGAGI. V dropped 5 bases and J dropped 0; count of bases not matched to a gene: 6. The CDR3 totals 15 residues. The DNA of the CDR3 is TGTGCCAGCAGTCCCCGGACAGGAATGAACACTGAAGCTTTCTTT. Protein product: CASSPRTGMNTEAFF.

The chain employs TRBV9 and TRBJ2-6, with no clear D. The ends were cut back, 3 bases at V and 0 bases at J, with 19 bases in the middle. CDR3 length: 19 residues. The V gene's germline CDR1 is SGDLS and CDR2 YYNGEE. The DNA of the CDR3 is TGTGCCAGCAGCGCCCCCGATGGGGTAGTCCTCTCTGGGGCCAACGTCCTGACTTTC. Its translation: CASSAPDGVVLSGANVLTF.

CDR3 in amino acids: CASSIRGMSSYNEQFF. The CDR3 bases are TGTGCCAGTAGTATTAGGGGGATGAGCTCCTACAATGAGCAGTTCTTC. The V gene is TRBV19, the J gene TRBJ2-1, with D perhaps matching TRBD1 (6 bases). CDR3 length equals 16 residues. The V end lost 3 bases, the J end lost 0 bases, and 12 bases lay between the germline ends. Germline V gives CDR1 LNHDA, CDR2 SQIVND (reference sequence).

V gene TRBV13 combines with J gene TRBJ2-1; weak D call: TRBD1 (6 bases). Germline-derived CDR1 and CDR2 are PRHDT and FYEKMQ (reference sequence). This CDR3 comprises 15 residues. Trimming stripped 4 bases from V and 5 bases from J, with 15 bases between. The CDR3, as DNA: TGTGCCAGCAGCTACAGGGAAATTACTCACAATGAGCAGTTCTTC. Amino acid sequence: CASSYREITHNEQFF.

This chain joins TRBV29-1 and TRBJ2-2, with D possibly being TRBD1 or TRBD2 (5 bases each). The CDR3 length is 11 residues. Germline V gene data show CDR1 as SQVTM and CDR2 as ANQGSEA. Trimming left V 5 bases short and J 7 bases short, with 8 bases between. CDR3 nucleotide sequence: TGCAGCGTTAGGGACGGCGGGGAGCTGTTTTTT. It translates to CSVRDGGELFF.

This chain uses TRBV4-3 with TRBJ2-7; 9 bases match TRBD2. V was clipped by 0 bases and J by 2 bases; unmatched bases: 2. Germline lookup yields CDR1 LGHNA and CDR2 YSLEER. The CDR3 has 15 residues. The CDR3 is CASSQERGGTYEQYF. The CDR3 coding sequence is TGCGCCAGCAGCCAAGAGCGGGGGGGTACCTACGAGCAGTACTTC.

The CDR3 reads CASSRADNSPLHF. CDR3 bases: TGTGCCAGCAGCCGGGCAGATAATTCACCCCTCCACTTT. The chain couples TRBV5-5 to TRBJ1-6; D is ambiguous. Per germline, CDR1 SGHKS and CDR2 YYEKEE (reference sequence). The CDR3 totals 13 residues. V was cut by 4 bases and J by 5 bases, with 7 bases left in between.

This chain joins TRBV27 and TRBJ2-7, with 9 bases identical to TRBD1. Per the germline V gene, CDR1 is MNHEY and CDR2 is SMNVEV (reference sequence). There are 15 residues in the CDR3. V was clipped by 1 base and J by 6 bases; unmatched bases: 7. Here the CDR3 reads CASSLWGDREAEQYF. The CDR3 bases are TGTGCCAGCAGTTTATGGGGGGACAGGGAGGCCGAGCAGTACTTC.

The chain recombines TRBV7-7 with TRBJ2-1; 10 bases fit TRBD2. The CDR3 sequence is 14 residues long. J lost 7 bases, V lost 6 bases, and 6 bases had no gene match. CDR1 is SSHAT, CDR2 FNYEAQ, per germline (reference sequence). The CDR3 DNA sequence: TGTGCCAGCAGGGTGAGCGGGGGGGCTAATGAGCAGTTCTTC. This encodes CASRVSGGANEQFF.

This clone was detected a few times. The gene calls are TRBV9 and TRBJ1-1; TRBD1 aligns across 8 bases. Germline V CDR1 and CDR2: SGDLS, YYNGEE. V lost 0 bases and J lost 4; bases outside the gene matches: 8. The CDR3 covers 16 residues. This chain's CDR3 is CASSVARQGPGTEAFF. CDR3 sequence (DNA): TGTGCCAGCAGCGTAGCCCGACAGGGGCCGGGCACTGAAGCTTTCTTT.

V gene TRBV6-1 combines with J gene TRBJ1-2; D not certain. V was cut by 7 bases and J by 1 base, with 4 bases left in between. The germline V gene encodes CDR1 MNHNS and CDR2 SASEGT. CDR3 length: 11 residues. The CDR3 sequence is CASTDNYGYTF. The CDR3 nucleotides are TGTGCCAGCACGGATAACTATGGCTACACCTTC.

The CDR3 sequence: CASSPPGPIPYEQYF. CDR3 bases: TGTGCCAGCAGCCCCCCAGGCCCAATTCCCTACGAGCAGTACTTC. The rearrangement links TRBV16 to TRBJ2-7; D is uncertain. The CDR3 runs to 15 residues. The germline CDR1 and CDR2 sequences are KGHSY and FQNENV. With 4 bases removed from V and 2 bases from J, the gap between germline ends came to 15 bases.

V is TRBV14 and J is TRBJ2-1; D is unclear. Germline V gene lookup returns CDR1 SGHDN and CDR2 FVKESK. V was pared by 5 bases and J by 6 bases, with 5 bases between. CDR3 length: 11 residues. As DNA, the CDR3 is TGTGCCAGCAGCGCCTTCAATGAGCAGTTCTTC. It yields the protein CASSAFNEQFF.

This chain uses TRBV10-3 with TRBJ2-3; D perhaps matches TRBD1 (5 bases). This CDR3 has 16 amino acids. Germline V gives CDR1 ENHRY, CDR2 SYGVKD. Trimming removed 0 bases from V and 2 bases from J, with 12 bases in between. Written as DNA, the CDR3 is TGTGCCATCAGTGAGTCGCGTACAGGAACCACAGATACGCAGTATTTT. Translated: CAISESRTGTTDTQYF.

The chain couples TRBV10-3 to TRBJ1-1, with a possible D match to TRBD1 (6 bases). Germline CDR1 reads ENHRY; CDR2 reads SYGVKD. This CDR3 region has 12 residues. Trimming stripped 10 bases from V and 5 bases from J, with 14 bases between. The CDR3 protein is CATKQGGTEAFF. The CDR3 DNA reads as TGTGCCACAAAACAGGGTGGAACTGAAGCTTTCTTT.

The CDR3 here is CASGTGIYSGNTIYF. The CDR3 DNA reads as TGTGCCAGTGGGACAGGGATTTACTCTGGAAACACCATATATTTT. This chain connects TRBV19 to TRBJ1-3; TRBD1 agrees at 9 bases. Trimming at V came to 8 bases and at J to 0 bases, leaving 5 bases not matched to a gene. The V gene's germline CDR1 is LNHDA and CDR2 SQIVND (reference sequence). CDR3 length: 15 amino acids.

The rearrangement uses TRBV19 and TRBJ2-7; D gene uncertain. The germline V gene encodes CDR1 LNHDA and CDR2 SQIVND (reference sequence). Deletions cut 3 bases from V and 2 bases from J, with 14 bases between. This CDR3 has 15 amino acids. The CDR3 DNA reads as TGTGCCAGTAGTATGGCCCCGGGCGGACCCTACGAGCAGTACTTC. Its protein is CASSMAPGGPYEQYF.

The J gene is TRBJ2-1, the V gene TRBV11-1; no reliable D call. The CDR3 is 12 residues long. The V gene's germline CDR1 is SGHAT and CDR2 FQDESV (reference sequence). Between the trimmed V and J ends, which lost 4 bases and 5 bases, there was a span of 6 bases. Here the CDR3 DNA reads TGTGCCAGCAGCTCACAGCACAATGAGCAGTTCTTC. Translating gives CASSSQHNEQFF. Based on the CDR3 plus reference TRBV11-1 and TRBJ2-1, the full variable domain is EAEVAQSPRYKITEKSQAVAFWCDPISGHATLYWYRQILGQGPELLVQFQDESVVDDSQLPKDRFSAERLKGVDSTLKIQPAELGDSAMYLCASSSQHNEQFFGPGTRLTVL.